A single sample is the source of the 20 T cell receptor beta chains below, sequenced in a study of blood T cell repertoires in COVID-19. Assay: immunoSEQ multiplex PCR; the TCRdb copy retains only in-frame clones and omits some. The sample carries tens of thousands of clones, approximately 80% recorded once. The specimen was peripheral blood. These receptors all stem from an elderly woman with COVID-19, enrolled during active disease.

The chain carries TRBV10-1 and TRBJ2-2; 12 nucleotides agree with TRBD2. This CDR3 spans 16 amino acids. The germline CDR1 and CDR2 sequences are WNHNN and SYGVQD (reference sequence). J gave up 4 bases and V 6 bases, and 6 bases lay outside the gene matches. As DNA, the CDR3 is TGCGCCAGCAGCCCTGGACTAGCGGGAAGCACCGGGGAGCTGTTTTTT. It translates to CASSPGLAGSTGELFF.

This chain uses TRBV20-1 with TRBJ2-2; a weak D match, TRBD2 (7 bases). The CDR3 contains 14 residues. V dropped 3 bases and J dropped 5 bases, with 13 bases sitting between them. CDR1 and CDR2 (germline): DFQATT, SNEGSKA (reference sequence). CDR3 bases: TGCAGTGCTAGTCGCGGGGGCCTGACCGGGGAGCTGTTTTTT. The encoded protein is CSASRGGLTGELFF.

In this sample, this clone turned up once. V is TRBV30 and J is TRBJ2-7, with 8 bases matching TRBD1. Germline loops: CDR1 GTSNPN, CDR2 SVGIG (reference sequence). With 7 bases clipped from V and 3 bases from J, the junction kept 5 bases outside the gene matches. The CDR3 runs to 12 residues. For the CDR3, the DNA is TGTGCCTTGGGACAGGATTACTACGAGCAGTACTTC. This gives the protein CALGQDYYEQYF.

V gene TRBV4-2 combines with J gene TRBJ2-5; 7 positions agree with TRBD1. This CDR3 region has 14 residues. CDR1 LGHNA and CDR2 YNFKEQ come from the germline V gene. Trimming took 4 bases from V and 2 from J; bases not matched to a gene: 4. CDR3 nucleotide sequence: TGTGCCAGCAGCCCCCGGGACAGACAAGAGACCCAGTACTTC. Translation gives CASSPRDRQETQYF.

This chain uses TRBV4-1 with TRBJ2-3; no reliable D call. Germline CDR1 reads MGHRA; CDR2 reads YSYEKL. The CDR3 runs to 14 residues. Trimming removed 1 base at V and 1 base at J, with 6 bases between. CDR3 residues: CASSQGARTDTQYF. Here the CDR3 DNA reads TGCGCCAGCAGCCAAGGGGCCCGCACAGATACGCAGTATTTT.

This chain uses TRBV29-1 with TRBJ1-1; no clear D. This CDR3 contains 12 residues. From germline, CDR1 is SQVTM and CDR2 ANQGSEA. With 7 bases removed from V and 4 bases from J, the gap between germline ends came to 13 bases. The CDR3 here is CSGRELSTEAFF. CDR3 DNA: TGCAGCGGACGGGAGCTGAGCACTGAAGCTTTCTTT.

This rearrangement joins TRBV7-3 to TRBJ2-3; D possibly corresponds to TRBD2 (6 bases). The CDR3 has 16 residues. Germline V gene data show CDR1 as SGHTA and CDR2 as FQGTGA. Trimming removed 2 bases at V and 4 bases at J, with 16 bases between. Here the CDR3 reads CASSLGGSGSADTQYF. The CDR3 nucleotides read TGTGCCAGCAGCTTAGGAGGGTCCGGGAGCGCAGATACGCAGTATTTT.

This chain uses TRBV29-1 with TRBJ1-2; D gene ambiguous. The V gene lost 7 bases and the J gene lost 6 bases, with 18 bases spanning the gap. Per the germline V gene, CDR1 is SQVTM and CDR2 is ANQGSEA. CDR3 size: 13 residues. The CDR3 DNA is TGCAGCGGACTCCCCCCGGCAGAACATGGCTACACCTTC. This codes for CSGLPPAEHGYTF.

The chain couples TRBV30 to TRBJ1-1; 10 bases are a match to TRBD1. The CDR3 is 14 amino acids. V dropped 3 bases and J dropped 5; count of bases not matched to a gene: 6. The V gene's germline CDR1 is GTSNPN and CDR2 SVGIG (reference sequence). The CDR3 DNA sequence: TGTGCCTGGAGAAAGGACAGGGGGAATACTGAAGCTTTCTTT. Amino acid sequence: CAWRKDRGNTEAFF.

V and J are TRBV5-6 and TRBJ2-1; weak D call: TRBD2 (6 bases). CDR1 and CDR2 (germline): SGHDT, YYEEEE. Trimming stripped 1 base from V and 10 bases from J, with 12 bases between. This CDR3 is built from 13 residues. CDR3 in amino acids: CASSLRERGEQFF. The CDR3 DNA reads TGTGCCAGCAGCTTGCGGGAGCGAGGGGAGCAGTTCTTC.

V is TRBV6-6 and J is TRBJ1-4, with 8 bases that match TRBD1. Losses at the gene ends were 2 bases for V and 6 bases for J; bases not matched to a gene: 5. The CDR3 length is 15 residues. Germline V lookup: CDR1 MNHNY, CDR2 SVGAGI (reference sequence). The CDR3 is CASSYRTGGYEKLFF. The CDR3 DNA sequence: TGTGCCAGCAGTTACAGAACAGGGGGGTATGAAAAACTGTTTTTT.

The chain uses TRBV14 and TRBJ1-2, with TRBD1 matching over 7 bases. The CDR3 extends over 15 amino acids. The V gene's germline CDR1 is SGHDN and CDR2 FVKESK. The ends lost 1 base at V and 5 bases at J; junction bases unmatched: 7. The CDR3 here is CASSQGGGSGYGYTF. DNA for the CDR3: TGTGCCAGCAGCCAAGGAGGGGGCAGTGGGTATGGCTACACCTTC.

V gene TRBV3-1 (or the pseudogene TRBV3-2) combines with J gene TRBJ1-1; D gene unclear. With 1 base removed from V and 1 base from J, the gap between germline ends came to 10 bases. The CDR3 spans 15 residues. CDR1 is LGHDT, CDR2 YNNKEL, per germline (reference sequence). CDR3 DNA sequence: TGTGCCAGCAGCCAAGGATTTACGGGGAACACTGAAGCTTTCTTT. Translating it yields CASSQGFTGNTEAFF.

This chain connects TRBV18 to TRBJ1-1; D gene ambiguous. The CDR3 length is 15 residues. Trimming shortened V by 2 bases and J by 4 bases, and 14 bases separated the two germline ends. CDR1 and CDR2 from the germline V gene are KGHSH and LQKENI. CDR3 loop: CASSPIPGEGTEAFF. The CDR3, as DNA: TGTGCCAGCTCACCAATTCCAGGAGAGGGCACTGAAGCTTTCTTT.

This chain links TRBV9 with TRBJ2-5; 14 bases agree with TRBD2. V shed 0 bases and J 5 bases; nucleotides not matched to a gene: 3. Germline-derived CDR1 and CDR2 are SGDLS and YYNGEE. The CDR3 runs 16 residues. The CDR3 loop is CASSVGGTSGSETQYF. As DNA, the CDR3 is TGTGCCAGCAGCGTAGGTGGGACTAGCGGGAGTGAGACCCAGTACTTC.

In its sample, this clone was seen once. J is TRBJ2-4 and V is TRBV30; 9 bases are a match to TRBD1. The CDR3 sequence is 14 residues long. Germline assignment: CDR1 GTSNPN and CDR2 SVGIG (reference sequence). V was pared by 5 bases and J by 6 bases, with 8 bases of the junction left unmatched. CDR3 bases: TGTGCCTGGGCGTTGGGACAGGGTAGAAACATTCAGTACTTC. Translated: CAWALGQGRNIQYF.

V gene TRBV19 combines with J gene TRBJ2-1; D gene unclear. The length of the CDR3 is 13 residues. Trimming took 8 bases from V and 0 from J, leaving 8 bases between them. CDR1 and CDR2 (germline): LNHDA, SQIVND (reference sequence). The chain's CDR3 is CASGVNSYNEQFF. CDR3 sequence (DNA): TGTGCCAGTGGAGTAAACTCCTACAATGAGCAGTTCTTC.

Only a few counts were recorded for this clone. The V and J genes are TRBV12-5 and TRBJ1-1, with 7 bases matching TRBD1. CDR3 length: 14 residues. From germline, CDR1 is LGHNT and CDR2 FRNRAP. V was clipped by 0 bases and J by 8 bases; unmatched bases: 6. The CDR3 region has the DNA TGTGCTAGTGGTTTGGTAAAAGGGGGCGGGGAAGCTTTCTTT. Protein sequence: CASGLVKGGGEAFF.

This chain uses TRBV10-3 with TRBJ2-7; possibly TRBD1 for D (6 bases). The CDR3 contains 15 residues. V was trimmed by 3 bases and J by 3 bases, leaving 15 bases between them. Germline V CDR1 and CDR2: ENHRY, SYGVKD. CDR3: CAISDERQAHYEQYF. CDR3 sequence (DNA): TGTGCCATCAGTGATGAGAGACAGGCGCACTACGAGCAGTACTTC.

The chain recombines TRBV6-2 or TRBV6-3 with TRBJ1-1; D unclear. Germline V gene sequence: CDR1 MNHEY, CDR2 SVGEGT. V lost 2 bases and J 6 bases, leaving 10 bases between the germline ends. The CDR3 has 13 amino acids. CDR3 sequence: CASSYAVVAEAFF. Here the CDR3 DNA reads TGTGCCAGCAGTTACGCGGTGGTCGCTGAAGCTTTCTTT.